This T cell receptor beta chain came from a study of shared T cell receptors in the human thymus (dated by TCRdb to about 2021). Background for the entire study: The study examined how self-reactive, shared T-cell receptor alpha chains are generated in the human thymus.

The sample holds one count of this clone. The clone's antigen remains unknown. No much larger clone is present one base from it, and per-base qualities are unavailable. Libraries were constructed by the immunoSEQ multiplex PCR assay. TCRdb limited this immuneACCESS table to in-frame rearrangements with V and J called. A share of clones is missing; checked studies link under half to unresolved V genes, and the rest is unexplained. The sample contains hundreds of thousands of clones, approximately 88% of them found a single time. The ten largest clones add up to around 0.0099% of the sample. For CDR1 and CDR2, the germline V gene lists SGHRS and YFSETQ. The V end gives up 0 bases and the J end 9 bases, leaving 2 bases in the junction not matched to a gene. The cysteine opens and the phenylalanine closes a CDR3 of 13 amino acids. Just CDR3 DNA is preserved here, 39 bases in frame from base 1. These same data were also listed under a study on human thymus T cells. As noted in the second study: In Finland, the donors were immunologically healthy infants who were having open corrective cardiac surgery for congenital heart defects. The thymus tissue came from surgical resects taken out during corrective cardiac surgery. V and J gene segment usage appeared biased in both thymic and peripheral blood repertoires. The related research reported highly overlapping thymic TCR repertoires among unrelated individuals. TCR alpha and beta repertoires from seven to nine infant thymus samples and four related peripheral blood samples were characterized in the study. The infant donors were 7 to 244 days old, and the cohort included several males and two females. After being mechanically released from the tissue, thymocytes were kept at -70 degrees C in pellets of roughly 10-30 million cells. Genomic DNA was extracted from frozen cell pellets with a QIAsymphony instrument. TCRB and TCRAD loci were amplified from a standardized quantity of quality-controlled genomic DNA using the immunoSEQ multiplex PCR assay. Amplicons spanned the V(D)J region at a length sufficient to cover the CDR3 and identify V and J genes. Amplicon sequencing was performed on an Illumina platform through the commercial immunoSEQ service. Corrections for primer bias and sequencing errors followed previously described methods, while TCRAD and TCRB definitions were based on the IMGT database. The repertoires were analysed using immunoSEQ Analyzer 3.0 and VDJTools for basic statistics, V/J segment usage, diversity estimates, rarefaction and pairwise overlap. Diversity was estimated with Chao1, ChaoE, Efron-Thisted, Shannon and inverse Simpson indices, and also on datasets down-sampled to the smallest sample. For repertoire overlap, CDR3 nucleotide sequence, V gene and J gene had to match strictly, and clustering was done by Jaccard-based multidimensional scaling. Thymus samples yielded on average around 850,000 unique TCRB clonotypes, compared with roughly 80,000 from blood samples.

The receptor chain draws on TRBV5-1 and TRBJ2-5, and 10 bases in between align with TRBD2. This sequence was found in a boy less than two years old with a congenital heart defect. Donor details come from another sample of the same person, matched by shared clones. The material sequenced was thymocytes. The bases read TGCGCCAGCAGCTTGGCGACTAGCGGGTCCCAGTACTTC. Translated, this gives CASSLATSGSQYF.